One and the same sample provided the 4 T cell receptor beta chains below, sequenced in a study of cytomegalovirus exposure and HLA in healthy donors. The PCR was carried out with 60 Vbeta primers and 13 Jbeta primers. Data came from immunoSEQ multiplex PCR; TCRdb stores just in-frame clones and leaves some out. Of 100,000 to 150,000 clones in the sample, 78% were seen once. Sequenced input: PBMCs. These TCRs come from a female donor in good health and CMV-seronegative.

The chain links TRBV19 to TRBJ2-1; 12 bases align to TRBD2. Germline CDR1 and CDR2: LNHDA and SQIVND (reference sequence). The J segment lost 0 bases and the V segment lost 6 bases, leaving 15 bases of the junction unmatched. There are 20 residues in the CDR3. CDR3 bases: TGTGCCAGTAGCCAGAGGTCTGGACTAGCGGGAAGAAGCTCCTACAATGAGCAGTTCTTC. Its protein is CASSQRSGLAGRSSYNEQFF.

V and J are TRBV7-2 and TRBJ2-7; 10 nucleotides align to TRBD1. J gave up 4 bases and V 2 bases, and 5 bases lay outside the gene matches. CDR1 and CDR2 (germline): SGHTA, FQGNSA. This CDR3 spans 15 amino acids. The CDR3 sequence is CASSLTTGGSYEQYF. The CDR3, as DNA: TGTGCCAGCAGCTTAACGACAGGGGGCAGTTACGAGCAGTACTTC.

This clone was counted a single time. The chain combines TRBV16 with TRBJ1-1, with no clear D. Trimming stripped 0 bases from V and 1 base from J, with 9 bases between. Germline V gene sequence: CDR1 KGHSY, CDR2 FQNENV. The CDR3 runs 15 residues. CDR3: CASSQSLRENTEAFF. CDR3 in DNA: TGTGCCAGCAGCCAATCGCTCCGGGAGAACACTGAAGCTTTCTTT.

The J gene is TRBJ2-2, the V gene TRBV11-2; 9 nucleotides align to TRBD1. This CDR3 has 15 amino acids. Per the germline V gene, CDR1 is SGHAT and CDR2 is FQNNGV. The ends lost 5 bases at V and 7 bases at J; junction bases unmatched: 8. CDR3 sequence (DNA): TGTGCCAGCAGCCCTACGACAGGGGGAATCGGGGAGCTGTTTTTT. Translating it yields CASSPTTGGIGELFF.